This T cell receptor (beta chain) was sequenced for a study of blood T cell repertoires in COVID-19. In the study overall: The United States, Italy and Spain provided the acute and convalescent COVID-19 samples.

The CDR3 loop spans 13 amino acids. Per germline, CDR1 LNHDA and CDR2 SQIVND (reference sequence). V was cut by 6 bases and J by 2 bases, with 10 bases left in between. Data came from immunoSEQ multiplex PCR; TCRdb stores just in-frame clones and leaves some out. The profile covers more than 300,000 clones, with roughly 90% appearing a single time and around 18% taken by the ten largest. Clinical history as reported by participants underpinned cohort assignment. Material: PBMCs or T cells enriched from blood (not recorded which). The sequence was collected from a young woman who had recovered from COVID-19. The chain is built from TRBV19 and TRBJ2-5, with D perhaps TRBD1 (6 bases). The CDR3 DNA follows: TGTGCCAGTAGACTTAGGGGGCAAGAGACCCAGTACTTC. Its translation is CASRLRGQETQYF.